The T cell receptor (beta chain) under discussion was sequenced for a study of blood T cell repertoires in COVID-19. About the study: Acute and convalescent COVID-19 specimens originated in the United States, Italy and Spain. From T cells, B-cell-depleted T cells, or PBMCs came the material, which was cDNA or gDNA.

Per the original data handling: Reference gene primer amplification yielded estimated nucleated cell counts. TCRdb's copy holds only in-frame clones and misses some; the assay was immunoSEQ multiplex PCR. V, J and clone size are those of that table, while D and trimming were read from the DNA. The sample yields roughly 100,000 clones, 89% seen once. Trimming took 6 bases from V and 4 from J; bases not matched to a gene: 7. The CDR3 consists of 15 residues. Germline-derived CDR1 and CDR2 are MDHEN and SYDVKM. This sequence was found in a woman older than 75 with active COVID-19. The genes are TRBV28 and TRBJ1-5; 9 positions match TRBD1. Input material: peripheral blood. This CDR3 reads CASSPSTGGNQPQHF. As DNA, the CDR3 is TGTGCCAGCAGCCCTTCGACAGGGGGAAATCAGCCCCAGCATTTT.